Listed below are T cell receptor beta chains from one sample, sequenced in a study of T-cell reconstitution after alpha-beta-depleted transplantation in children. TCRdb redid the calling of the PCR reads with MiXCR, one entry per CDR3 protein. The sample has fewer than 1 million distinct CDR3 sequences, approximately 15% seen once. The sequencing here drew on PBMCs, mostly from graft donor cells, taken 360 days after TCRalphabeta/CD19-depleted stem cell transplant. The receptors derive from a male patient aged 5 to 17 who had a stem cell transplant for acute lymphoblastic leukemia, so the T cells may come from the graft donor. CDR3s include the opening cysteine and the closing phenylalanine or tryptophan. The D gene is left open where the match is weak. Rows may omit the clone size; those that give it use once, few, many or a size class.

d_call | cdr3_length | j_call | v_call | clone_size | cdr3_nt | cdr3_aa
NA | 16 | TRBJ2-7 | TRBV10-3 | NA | TGTGCCATCAGATACCCCCGCGGATCCTCTGTCTGCGAGCAGTACTTC | CAIRYPRGSSVCEQYF
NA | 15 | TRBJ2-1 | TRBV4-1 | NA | TGCGCCAGCAGCCAGGTGACTGCATCCTACAATGAGCAGTTCTTC | CASSQVTASYNEQFF
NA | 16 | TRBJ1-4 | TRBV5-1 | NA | TGCGCCAGCAGTTCCCTCCTGACAGGTTATAATGAAAAACTGTTTTTT | CASSSLLTGYNEKLFF
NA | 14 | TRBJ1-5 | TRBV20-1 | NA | TGCAGTGCTAGAACCAGGGGTGGCAATCAGCCCCAGCATTTT | CSARTRGGNQPQHF
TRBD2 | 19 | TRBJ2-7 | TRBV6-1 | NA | TGTGCCTGCACCATCTTGCCGGGGGACCCGGGACTAGCGGACTACGAGCAGTACTTC | CACTILPGDPGLADYEQYF
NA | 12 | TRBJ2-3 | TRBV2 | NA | TGTGCCAGTACTAAAGCCACAGATACGCAGTATTTT | CASTKATDTQYF
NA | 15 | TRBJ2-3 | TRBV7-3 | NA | TGTGCCAGCAGCCGCGGACAGTTGATGACAGATACGCAGTATTTT | CASSRGQLMTDTQYF
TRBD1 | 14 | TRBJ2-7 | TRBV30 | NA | TGTGCCTGGGAGACCGGGACAGGGGTAGGCGAGCAGTACTTC | CAWETGTGVGEQYF
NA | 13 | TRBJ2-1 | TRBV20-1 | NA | TGCAGTGCTATTGATGGACTATATAATGAGCAGTTCTTC | CSAIDGLYNEQFF
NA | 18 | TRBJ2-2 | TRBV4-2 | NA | TGTGCCAGCAGCCAAGCAGGATCCGGCCAGGCGAACACCGGGGAGCTGTTTTTT | CASSQAGSGQANTGELFF
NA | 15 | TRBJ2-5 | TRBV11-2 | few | TGTGCCAGCAGTCTACTGGGGCAGGGAGGAGAGACCCAGTACTTC | CASSLLGQGGETQYF
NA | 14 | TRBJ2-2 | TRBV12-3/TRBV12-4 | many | TGTGCCAGCAGCTTACTGGGCCGGACCGGGGAGCTGTTTTTT | CASSLLGRTGELFF
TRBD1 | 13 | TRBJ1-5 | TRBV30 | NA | TGTGCCTGGGGCAGGGGGGGCAATCAGCCCCAGCATTTT | CAWGRGGNQPQHF
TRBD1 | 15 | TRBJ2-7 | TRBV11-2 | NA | TGTGCCAGCAGCTTCTTGGGACAGGGGGTCTACGAGCAGTACTTC | CASSFLGQGVYEQYF
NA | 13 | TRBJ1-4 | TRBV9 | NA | TGTGCCAGCAGCGTCTTAGGTAATGAAAAACTGTTTTTT | CASSVLGNEKLFF
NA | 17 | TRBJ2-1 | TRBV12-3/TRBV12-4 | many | TGTGCCAGCAGTTTATTCTTAGGGGGAGAGATCCACAATGAGCAGTTCTTC | CASSLFLGGEIHNEQFF
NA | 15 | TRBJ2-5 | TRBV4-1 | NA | TGCGCCAGCAGCCAAGATGGCGGGTGGCAAGAGACCCAGTACTTC | CASSQDGGWQETQYF
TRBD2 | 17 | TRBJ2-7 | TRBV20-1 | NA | TGCAGTGCCCCTAAGGAATTAGGGACTAGCGGGATTTACGAGCAGTACTTC | CSAPKELGTSGIYEQYF
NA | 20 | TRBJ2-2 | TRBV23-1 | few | TGCGCCAGCAGTCGAGGCACTCGGCCCGAGGTTTACGCGAACACCGGGGAGCTGTTTTTT | CASSRGTRPEVYANTGELFF
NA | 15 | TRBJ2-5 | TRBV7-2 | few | TGTGCCAGCAGCCCTGGGTGGGGTACCCAAGAGACCCAGTACTTC | CASSPGWGTQETQYF
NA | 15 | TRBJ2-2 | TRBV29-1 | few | TGCAGCGTTGACAGCAGGGGCCTCAACACCGGGGAGCTGTTTTTT | CSVDSRGLNTGELFF
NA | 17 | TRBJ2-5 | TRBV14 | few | TGTGCCAGCAGCCAAGAAGTAATACAGGACCTGTGGGAGACCCAGTACTTC | CASSQEVIQDLWETQYF
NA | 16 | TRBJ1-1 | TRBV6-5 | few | TGTGCCAGCAGTTACCACCGGTTTTTAATAGGCGCTGAAGCTTTCTTT | CASSYHRFLIGAEAFF
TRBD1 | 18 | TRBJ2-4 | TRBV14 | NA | TGTGCCAGCAGCCAAGAAGACAGGGGATTCAGGACCAAAAACATTCAGTACTTC | CASSQEDRGFRTKNIQYF
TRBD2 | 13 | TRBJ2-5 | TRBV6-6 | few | TGTGCCAGCATCCCCCGGGGGGGGGAGACCCAGTACTTC | CASIPRGGETQYF
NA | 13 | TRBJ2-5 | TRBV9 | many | TGTGCCAGCAATTGGGCTTCCCAAGAGACCCAGTACTTC | CASNWASQETQYF
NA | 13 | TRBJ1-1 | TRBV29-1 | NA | TGCAGCGTTGATACATCTGCGGAGACTGAAGCTTTCTTT | CSVDTSAETEAFF
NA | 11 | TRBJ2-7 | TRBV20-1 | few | TGCAGTGCGACCACAGGGTACGAGCAGTACTTC | CSATTGYEQYF
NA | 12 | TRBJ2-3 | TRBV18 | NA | TGTGCCAGCTCACAACCCACAGATACGCAGTATTTT | CASSQPTDTQYF
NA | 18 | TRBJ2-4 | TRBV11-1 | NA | TGTGCCAGCAGCTTAGGTCTGGGAGGTTACTTAGCCAAAAACATTCAGTACTTC | CASSLGLGGYLAKNIQYF
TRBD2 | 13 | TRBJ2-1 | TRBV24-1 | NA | TGTGCCACCACCCAGCGGGAGGGAGGAGAGCAGTTCTTC | CATTQREGGEQFF
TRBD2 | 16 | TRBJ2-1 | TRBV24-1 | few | TGTGCCACCAGTGACACCGGGACTAGTACCTACAATGAGCAGTTCTTC | CATSDTGTSTYNEQFF
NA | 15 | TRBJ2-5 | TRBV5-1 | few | TGCGCCAGCAGCTTGGGAACAATCGAGGGGGAGACCCAGTACTTC | CASSLGTIEGETQYF
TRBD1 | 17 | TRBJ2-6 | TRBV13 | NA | TGTGCCAGCAGCCCCAGGGGGCCTATGACCGGGGCCAACGTCCTGACTTTC | CASSPRGPMTGANVLTF
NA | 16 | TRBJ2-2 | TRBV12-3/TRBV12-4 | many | TGTGCCAGCAGTCCCCACAGGGCTCAGAACACCGGGGAGCTGTTTTTT | CASSPHRAQNTGELFF
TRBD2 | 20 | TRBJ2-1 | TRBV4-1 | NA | TGCGCCAGCAGCCAATCAGGGGGGACTAGCGGGAGGAGGGGGTACAATGAGCAGTTCTTC | CASSQSGGTSGRRGYNEQFF
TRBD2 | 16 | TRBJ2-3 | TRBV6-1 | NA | TGTGCCAGCAGACAAGGACTAGCGGGAGTTGAAGATACGCAGTATTTT | CASRQGLAGVEDTQYF
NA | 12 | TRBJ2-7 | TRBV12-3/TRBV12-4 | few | TGTGCCAGCAGTCTCCGGCACTACGAGCAGTACTTC | CASSLRHYEQYF
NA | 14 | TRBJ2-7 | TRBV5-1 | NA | TGCGCCAGCAGCCCTAAGCATGGGGCCTACGAGCAGTACTTC | CASSPKHGAYEQYF
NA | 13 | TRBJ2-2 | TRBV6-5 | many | TGTGCCAGCTTCAGACAGCACACCGGGGAGCTGTTTTTT | CASFRQHTGELFF
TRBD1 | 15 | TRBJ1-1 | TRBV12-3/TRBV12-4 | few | TGTGCCAGCCGCCGACAGGGGGAAAATTTAGCTGAAGCTTTCTTT | CASRRQGENLAEAFF
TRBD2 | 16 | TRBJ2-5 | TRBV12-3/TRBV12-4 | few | TGTGCCAGCGGAAACACAGGGACTAGCGGGAGTCAGACCCAGTACTTC | CASGNTGTSGSQTQYF
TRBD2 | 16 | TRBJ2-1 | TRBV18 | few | TGTGCCAGCTCACCACCGACAAGCGGGAGGGACAATGAGCAGTTCTTC | CASSPPTSGRDNEQFF
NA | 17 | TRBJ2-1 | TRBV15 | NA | TGTGCCACCAGCAGAGATTCCCCAGGTCCCATGAAGGGTGAGCAGTTCTTC | CATSRDSPGPMKGEQFF
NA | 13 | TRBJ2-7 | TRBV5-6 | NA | TGTGCCAGCGGCCCCGGGGTTGTTTACGAGCAGTACTTC | CASGPGVVYEQYF
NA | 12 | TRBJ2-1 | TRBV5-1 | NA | TGCGCCAGCAGCTCCCGACTGAATGAGCAGTTCTTC | CASSSRLNEQFF
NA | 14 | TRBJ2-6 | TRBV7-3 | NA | TGTGCCAGCAGCCAAGACTCTGGGGCCAACGTCCTGACTTTC | CASSQDSGANVLTF
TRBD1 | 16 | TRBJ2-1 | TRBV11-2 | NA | TGTGCCAGCAGCTCCCAACAGGGGAGCTCCTACAATGAGCAGTTCTTC | CASSSQQGSSYNEQFF
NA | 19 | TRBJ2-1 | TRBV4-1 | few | TGCGCCAGCAGGCTCCTGGGCAAGCATAGGGAGATCTCCTACAATGAGCAGTTCTTC | CASRLLGKHREISYNEQFF
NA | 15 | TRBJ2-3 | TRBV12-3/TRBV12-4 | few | TGTGCCAGCAGTTTTCAGGGAATAGCCACAGATACGCAGTATTTT | CASSFQGIATDTQYF
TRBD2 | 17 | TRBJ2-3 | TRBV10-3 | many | TGTGCCATCAGGCGTATTAGCGGGGACTCTAGCACAGATACGCAGTATTTT | CAIRRISGDSSTDTQYF
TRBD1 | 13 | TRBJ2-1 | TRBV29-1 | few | TGCAGCGTTGATGGGACAGGCTACAATGAGCAGTTCTTC | CSVDGTGYNEQFF
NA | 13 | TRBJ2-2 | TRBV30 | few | TGTGCCTGGAATCGGGGGAACACCGGGGAGCTGTTTTTT | CAWNRGNTGELFF